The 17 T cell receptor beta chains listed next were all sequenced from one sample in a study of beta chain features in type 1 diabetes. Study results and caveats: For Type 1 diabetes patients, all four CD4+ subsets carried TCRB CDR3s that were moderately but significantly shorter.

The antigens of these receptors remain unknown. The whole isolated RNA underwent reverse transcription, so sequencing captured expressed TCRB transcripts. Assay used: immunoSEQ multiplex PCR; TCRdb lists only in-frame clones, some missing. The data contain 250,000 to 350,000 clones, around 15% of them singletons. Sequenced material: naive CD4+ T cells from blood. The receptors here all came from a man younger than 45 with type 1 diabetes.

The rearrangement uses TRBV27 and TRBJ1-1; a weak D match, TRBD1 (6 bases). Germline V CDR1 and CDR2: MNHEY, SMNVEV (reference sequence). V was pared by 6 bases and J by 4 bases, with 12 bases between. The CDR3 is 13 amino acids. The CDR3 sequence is CASSNRVGTEAFF. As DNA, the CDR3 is TGTGCCAGCAGCAACAGGGTGGGCACTGAAGCTTTCTTT.

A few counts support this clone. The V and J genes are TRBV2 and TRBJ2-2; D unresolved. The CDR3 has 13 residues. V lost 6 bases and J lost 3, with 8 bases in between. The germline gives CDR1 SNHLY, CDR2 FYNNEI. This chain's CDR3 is CASRSSDTGELFF. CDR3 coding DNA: TGTGCCAGCAGGTCGAGTGACACCGGGGAGCTGTTTTTT.

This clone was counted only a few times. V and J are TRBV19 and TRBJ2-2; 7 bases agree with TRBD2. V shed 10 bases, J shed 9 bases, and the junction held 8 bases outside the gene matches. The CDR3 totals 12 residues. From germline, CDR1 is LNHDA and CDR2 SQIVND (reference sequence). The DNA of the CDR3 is TGTGCCACCGGGTCGGGGGGTCGGGAGCTGTTTTTT. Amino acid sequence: CATGSGGRELFF.

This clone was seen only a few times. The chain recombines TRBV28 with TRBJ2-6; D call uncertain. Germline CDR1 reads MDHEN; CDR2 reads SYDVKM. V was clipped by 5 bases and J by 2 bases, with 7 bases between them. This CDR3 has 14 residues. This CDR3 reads CASSAVPGANVLTF. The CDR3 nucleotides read TGTGCCAGCAGTGCAGTCCCTGGGGCCAACGTCCTGACTTTC.

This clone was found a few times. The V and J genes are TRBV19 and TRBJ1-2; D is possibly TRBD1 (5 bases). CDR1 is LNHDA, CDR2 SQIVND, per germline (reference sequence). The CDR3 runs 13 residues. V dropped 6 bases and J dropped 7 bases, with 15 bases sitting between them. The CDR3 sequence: CASSHLQGSGYTF. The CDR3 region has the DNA TGTGCCAGTAGCCATCTCCAGGGATCTGGCTACACCTTC.

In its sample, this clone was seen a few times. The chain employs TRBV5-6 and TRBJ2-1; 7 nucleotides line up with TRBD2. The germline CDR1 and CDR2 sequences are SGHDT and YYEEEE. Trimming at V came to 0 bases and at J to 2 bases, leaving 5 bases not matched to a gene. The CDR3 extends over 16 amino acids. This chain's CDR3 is CASSLASGETYNEQFF. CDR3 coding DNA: TGTGCCAGCAGCTTGGCCAGCGGGGAGACCTACAATGAGCAGTTCTTC.

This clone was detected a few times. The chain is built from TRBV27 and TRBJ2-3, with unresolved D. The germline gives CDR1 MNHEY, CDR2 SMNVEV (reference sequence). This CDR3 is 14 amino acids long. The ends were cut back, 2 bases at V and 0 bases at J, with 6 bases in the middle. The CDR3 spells CASSLRLSTDTQYF. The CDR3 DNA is TGTGCCAGCAGTTTAAGACTTAGCACAGATACGCAGTATTTT.

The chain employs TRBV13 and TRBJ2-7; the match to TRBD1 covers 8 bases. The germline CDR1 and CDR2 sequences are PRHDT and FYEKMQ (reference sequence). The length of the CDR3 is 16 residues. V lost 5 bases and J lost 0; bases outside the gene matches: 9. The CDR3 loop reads CASSPDRAHSSYEQYF. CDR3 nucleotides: TGTGCCAGCAGCCCGGACAGGGCCCATAGCTCCTACGAGCAGTACTTC.

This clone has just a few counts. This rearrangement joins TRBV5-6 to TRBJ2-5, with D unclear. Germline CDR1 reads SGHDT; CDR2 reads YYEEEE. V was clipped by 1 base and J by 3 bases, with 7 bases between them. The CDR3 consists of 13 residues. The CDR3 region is CASSLFTEETQYF. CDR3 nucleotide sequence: TGTGCCAGCAGCTTGTTCACAGAAGAGACCCAGTACTTC. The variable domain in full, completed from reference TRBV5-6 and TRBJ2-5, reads DAGVTQSPTHLIKTRGQQVTLRCSPKSGHDTVSWYQQALGQGPQFIFQYYEEEERQRGNFPDRFSGHQFPNYSSELNVNALLLGDSALYLCASSLFTEETQYFGPGTRLLVL.

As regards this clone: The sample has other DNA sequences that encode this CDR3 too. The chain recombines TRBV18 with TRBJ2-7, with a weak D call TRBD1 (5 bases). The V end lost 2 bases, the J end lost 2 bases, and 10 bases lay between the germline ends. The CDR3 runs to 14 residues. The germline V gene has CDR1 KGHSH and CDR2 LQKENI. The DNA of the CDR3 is TGTGCCAGCTCACCAGGGGCAGGGACCTACGAGCAGTACTTC. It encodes CASSPGAGTYEQYF.

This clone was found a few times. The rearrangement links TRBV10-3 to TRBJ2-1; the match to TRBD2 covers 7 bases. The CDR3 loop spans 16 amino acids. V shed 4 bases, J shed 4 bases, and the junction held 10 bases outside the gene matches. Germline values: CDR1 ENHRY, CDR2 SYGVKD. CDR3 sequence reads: CAISGQMLAAYNEQFF. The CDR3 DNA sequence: TGTGCCATCAGTGGTCAAATGCTAGCGGCTTACAATGAGCAGTTCTTC.

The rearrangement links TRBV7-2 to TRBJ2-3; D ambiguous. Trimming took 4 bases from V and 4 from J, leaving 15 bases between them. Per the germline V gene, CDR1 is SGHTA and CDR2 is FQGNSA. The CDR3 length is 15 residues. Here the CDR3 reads CASSWAWAVADTQYF. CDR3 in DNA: TGTGCCAGCAGCTGGGCATGGGCAGTCGCAGATACGCAGTATTTT. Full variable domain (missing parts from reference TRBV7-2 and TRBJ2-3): GAGVSQSPSNKVTEKGKDVELRCDPISGHTALYWYRQSLGQGLEFLIYFQGNSAPDKSGLPSDRFSAERTGGSVSTLTIQRTQQEDSAVYLCASSWAWAVADTQYFGPGTRLTVL.

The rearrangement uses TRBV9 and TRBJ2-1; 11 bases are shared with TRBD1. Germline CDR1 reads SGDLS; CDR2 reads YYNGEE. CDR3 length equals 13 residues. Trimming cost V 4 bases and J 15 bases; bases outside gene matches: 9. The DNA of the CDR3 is TGTGCCAGCAGCCCTAGCCCGGACAGGGGGCTGTTCTTC. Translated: CASSPSPDRGLFF.

The CDR3 region has the DNA TGCGCCAGCAGCCAGGGACTTCTTTCGGAGCAGTTCTTC. It is translated as CASSQGLLSEQFF. This rearrangement joins TRBV4-1 to TRBJ2-1, with D maybe TRBD2 (6 bases). The CDR3 loop spans 13 amino acids. Trimming took off 3 bases at V and 10 bases at J, with 13 bases between the two ends. Germline V gene sequence: CDR1 MGHRA, CDR2 YSYEKL.

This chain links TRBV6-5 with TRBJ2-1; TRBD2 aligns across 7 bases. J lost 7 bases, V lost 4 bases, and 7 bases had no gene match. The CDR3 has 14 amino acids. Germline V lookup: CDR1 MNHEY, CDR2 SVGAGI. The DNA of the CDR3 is TGTGCCAGCAGTTTCCACGGGAGGAAAAATGAGCAGTTCTTC. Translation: CASSFHGRKNEQFF.

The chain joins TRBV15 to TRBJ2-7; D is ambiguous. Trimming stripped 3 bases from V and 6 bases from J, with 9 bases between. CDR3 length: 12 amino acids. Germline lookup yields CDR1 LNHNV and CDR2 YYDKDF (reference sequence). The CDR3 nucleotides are TGTGCCACCAGCAGTGCGACTTCCGAGCAGTACTTC. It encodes CATSSATSEQYF.

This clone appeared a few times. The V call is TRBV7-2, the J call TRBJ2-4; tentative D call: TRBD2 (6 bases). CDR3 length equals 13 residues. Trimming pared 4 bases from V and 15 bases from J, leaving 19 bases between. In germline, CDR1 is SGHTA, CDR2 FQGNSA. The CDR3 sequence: CASSSRWDGGVYF. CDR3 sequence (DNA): TGTGCCAGCAGCTCACGATGGGACGGCGGGGTGTACTTC.